What follows are 27 T cell receptor beta chains derived from one specimen sequenced in a study of cytomegalovirus exposure and HLA in healthy donors. It was with 60 Vbeta and 13 Jbeta primers that the PCR ran. The repertoire was sequenced with immunoSEQ multiplex PCR; TCRdb's copy has only in-frame clones and lacks some. The sample includes about 180,000 clones, 65% to 85% of them seen just once. Sequenced material: PBMCs. The receptors here all came from a girl under 18 in good health and CMV-seropositive.

The V gene is TRBV9, the J gene TRBJ2-2; weak D call: TRBD1 (6 bases). Germline CDR1 and CDR2: SGDLS and YYNGEE. CDR3 size: 14 residues. Deletions cut 4 bases from V and 3 bases from J, with 10 bases between. CDR3 sequence reads: CASSIEGDTGELFF. The CDR3, as DNA: TGTGCCAGCAGCATCGAGGGGGACACCGGGGAGCTGTTTTTT.

V is TRBV11-2 and J is TRBJ1-2; perhaps TRBD1 as D (5 bases). The CDR3 runs 14 residues. V shed 10 bases and J shed 4 bases, with 19 bases lying between them. Germline CDR1 and CDR2: SGHAT and FQNNGV. The CDR3 bases are TGTGCCATCCAGAATCCCGACAGAATCTATGGCTACACCTTC. Its translation is CAIQNPDRIYGYTF.

The V gene is TRBV19, the J gene TRBJ1-2, with 8 bases lining up with TRBD1. V lost 5 bases to trimming and J lost 8 bases; unmatched junction nucleotides: 10. This CDR3 has 14 residues. The germline V gene encodes CDR1 LNHDA and CDR2 SQIVND (reference sequence). CDR3 nucleotide sequence: TGTGCCAGTAGTTCCCGGACAGGGACGTTAGGCTACACCTTC. Translating it yields CASSSRTGTLGYTF.

The DNA for the CDR3 is TGTGCCAGCTCGCCTATACTCCAAGAGACCCAGTACTTC. It codes for CASSPILQETQYF. The V call is TRBV18, the J call TRBJ2-5, with unresolved D. The germline gives CDR1 KGHSH, CDR2 LQKENI. The CDR3 has 13 amino acids. V was trimmed by 6 bases and J by 1 base, leaving 9 bases between them.

V usage is TRBV19 and J usage is TRBJ2-7; a possible D gene is TRBD2 (6 bases). CDR3 length equals 16 residues. Germline V CDR1 and CDR2: LNHDA, SQIVND (reference sequence). V dropped 1 base and J dropped 6 bases, with 19 bases sitting between them. The CDR3 bases are TGTGCCAGTAGTATAGTTCTCGGGGGAAGGGGAATCGAGCAGTACTTC. This sequence encodes CASSIVLGGRGIEQYF.

The chain links TRBV27 to TRBJ1-2; D remains unclear. CDR1 is MNHEY, CDR2 SMNVEV, per germline (reference sequence). CDR3 size: 14 residues. V shed 5 bases and J shed 3 bases, with 13 bases lying between them. DNA of the CDR3: TGTGCCAGCAGTCCCTCATTCCGGGACTATGGCTACACCTTC. Its translation is CASSPSFRDYGYTF.

This chain links TRBV10-1 with TRBJ2-7, with 12 bases that match TRBD2. The CDR3 loop spans 14 amino acids. Germline V gene sequence: CDR1 WNHNN, CDR2 SYGVQD (reference sequence). The ends lost 4 bases at V and 2 bases at J; junction bases unmatched: 0. CDR3 in amino acids: CASSGTSGTYEQYF. CDR3 coding DNA: TGCGCCAGCAGTGGGACTAGCGGGACCTACGAGCAGTACTTC.

As DNA, the CDR3 is TGCAGCGGTTCCGACAGGGTCGGGGCGGGGAAGAACTATGGCTACACCTTC. Protein product: CSGSDRVGAGKNYGYTF. This chain uses TRBV29-1 with TRBJ1-2; 7 bases are a match to TRBD1. With V trimmed by 7 bases and J by 2 bases, 19 bases remained unmatched. Germline V gene sequence: CDR1 SQVTM, CDR2 ANQGSEA. The CDR3 contains 17 residues.

The CDR3 protein is CASSPPQTGGIGYTF. The CDR3 bases are TGTGCCAGCAGCCCCCCCCAGACAGGGGGCATTGGCTACACCTTC. The chain is built from TRBV5-6 and TRBJ1-2, with 10 bases aligning to TRBD1. The V gene end was trimmed by 4 bases and the J gene end by 7 bases; junction bases not matched to a gene: 10. This CDR3 spans 15 amino acids. Germline V gives CDR1 SGHDT, CDR2 YYEEEE.

This clone was counted a single time. The chain is built from TRBV6-5 and TRBJ2-5; TRBD2 matches at 12 bases. Losses at the gene ends were 6 bases for V and 5 bases for J; bases not matched to a gene: 7. The length of the CDR3 is 15 residues. Germline V lookup: CDR1 MNHEY, CDR2 SVGAGI. As DNA, the CDR3 is TGTGCCAGCAGAAGACTAGCGGGAGTTTTCGAGACCCAGTACTTC. Translating gives CASRRLAGVFETQYF.

The genes are TRBV5-8 and TRBJ1-5; 8 bases fit TRBD1. Trimming removed 4 bases from V and 1 base from J; junction bases left unmatched: 1. The germline gives CDR1 SGHTS, CDR2 YDEGEE. The CDR3 has 14 amino acids. The CDR3 loop reads CASSGDRSNQPQHF. DNA for the CDR3: TGTGCCAGCAGCGGGGACAGGAGCAATCAGCCCCAGCATTTT.

This chain connects TRBV9 to TRBJ2-1, with a tentative D call TRBD2 (5 bases). The germline V and J ends were trimmed by 3 bases and 9 bases, with 13 bases remaining between them. The CDR3 spans 13 residues. Germline CDR1 and CDR2: SGDLS and YYNGEE. DNA for the CDR3: TGTGCCAGCAGCGCTGGCGGGTCGAGTGAGCAGTTCTTC. This translates into CASSAGGSSEQFF.

This rearrangement joins TRBV30 to TRBJ1-3; weak D call: TRBD1 (5 bases). The CDR3 is made up of 14 amino acids. Germline assignment: CDR1 GTSNPN and CDR2 SVGIG (reference sequence). The ends were cut back, 4 bases at V and 3 bases at J, with 13 bases in the middle. CDR3 sequence (DNA): TGTGCCTGGAACTCCCGGGGGTTTGGAAACACCATATATTTT. Translated, it gives CAWNSRGFGNTIYF.

This chain links TRBV18 with TRBJ2-1; 9 bases align to TRBD2. This CDR3 comprises 17 residues. The junction had 8 bases not matched to a gene; V was cut back by 2 bases and J by 3 bases. Germline V lookup: CDR1 KGHSH, CDR2 LQKENI. In nucleotides, the CDR3 is TGTGCCAGCTCACCATATACAGGACTAGCGAGCTACAATGAGCAGTTCTTC. Translation gives CASSPYTGLASYNEQFF.

The J gene is TRBJ1-4, the V gene TRBV7-3, with D perhaps TRBD1 (6 bases). Germline V gives CDR1 SGHTA, CDR2 FQGTGA. The CDR3 consists of 13 residues. V was pared by 5 bases and J by 8 bases, with 12 bases between. DNA for the CDR3: TGTGCCAGCAGCCAGGGGCCCGGGGAAAAACTGTTTTTT. The encoded protein is CASSQGPGEKLFF.

The J gene is TRBJ1-1, the V gene TRBV14; D gene uncertain. CDR3 length equals 13 residues. CDR1 and CDR2 (germline): SGHDN, FVKESK. Trimming cost V 1 base and J 4 bases, with 7 bases left between them. The CDR3 loop is CASSQGRSTEAFF. DNA for the CDR3: TGTGCCAGCAGCCAAGGGAGATCCACTGAAGCTTTCTTT. The whole variable domain, remainder taken from reference TRBV14 and TRBJ1-1, is EAGVTQFPSHSVIEKGQTVTLRCDPISGHDNLYWYRRVMGKEIKFLLHFVKESKQDESGMPNNRFLAERTGGTYSTLKVQPAELEDSGVYFCASSQGRSTEAFFGQGTRLTVV.

This sequence joins TRBV5-8 and TRBJ2-7, with D possibly matching TRBD2 (5 bases). CDR3 size: 17 residues. V lost 0 bases and J 2 bases, leaving 18 bases between the germline ends. Germline CDR1 SGHTS, CDR2 YDEGEE. The CDR3 sequence: CASSLAPMRAVPYEQYF. Here the CDR3 DNA reads TGTGCCAGCAGCTTGGCACCCATGCGGGCGGTCCCCTACGAGCAGTACTTC.

The rearrangement joins TRBV6-5 to TRBJ2-2; 8 bases line up with TRBD1. Germline CDR1 MNHEY, CDR2 SVGAGI. Trimming cost V 5 bases and J 7 bases; bases outside gene matches: 6. The CDR3 has 14 residues. This CDR3 reads CASSRTGSRGELFF. DNA of the CDR3: TGTGCCAGCAGTCGGACAGGGTCGCGCGGGGAGCTGTTTTTT.

V gene TRBV19 combines with J gene TRBJ2-1; 9 bases line up with TRBD2. In germline, CDR1 is LNHDA, CDR2 SQIVND (reference sequence). Unmatched junction bases numbered 11, after V lost 4 bases and J lost 7 bases. The CDR3 has 16 amino acids. Here the CDR3 DNA reads TGTGCCAGTAGTAAATTTTGGACTAGCGTGGGGAATGAGCAGTTCTTC. The encoded protein is CASSKFWTSVGNEQFF. Complete variable domain (other parts from reference TRBV19 and TRBJ2-1): DGGITQSPKYLFRKEGQNVTLSCEQNLNHDAMYWYRQDPGQGLRLIYYSQIVNDFQKGDIAEGYSVSREKKESFPLTVTSAQKNPTAFYLCASSKFWTSVGNEQFFGPGTRLTVL.

The chain employs TRBV7-6 and TRBJ2-7, with 8 nucleotides matching TRBD2. CDR3 length: 16 residues. The V gene's germline CDR1 is SGHVS and CDR2 FNYEAQ. Losses at the gene ends were 4 bases for V and 1 base for J; bases not matched to a gene: 9. The CDR3 bases are TGTGCCAGCAGCTCCCCGGGGGCGGGAGGATCCTACGAGCAGTACTTC. This sequence encodes CASSSPGAGGSYEQYF.

This chain links TRBV6-5 with TRBJ2-1; unclear D gene. The CDR3 totals 15 residues. Trimming left V 3 bases short and J 5 bases short, with 14 bases between. Germline V gene data show CDR1 as MNHEY and CDR2 as SVGAGI. In DNA, the CDR3 is TGTGCCAGCAGTTATGCGTCTGTCTCGAACAATGAGCAGTTCTTC. Protein sequence: CASSYASVSNNEQFF.

This clone was seen more than once but under ten times. The V call is TRBV10-1, the J call TRBJ1-2; weak D call: TRBD1 (6 bases). Germline CDR1 is WNHNN and CDR2 is SYGVQD (reference sequence). Trimming stripped 0 bases from V and 7 bases from J, with 21 bases between. This CDR3 spans 17 amino acids. This chain's CDR3 is CASSESRVGGGKSGYTF. The DNA of the CDR3 is TGCGCCAGCAGTGAGTCCAGGGTCGGGGGGGGCAAATCTGGCTACACCTTC.

J is TRBJ2-1 and V is TRBV7-9; D may be TRBD2 (5 bases). The CDR3 totals 17 residues. V was pared by 1 base and J by 1 base, with 14 bases between. Germline values: CDR1 SEHNR, CDR2 FQNEAQ (reference sequence). CDR3 DNA: TGTGCCAGCAGCTTAGAGATAGCGAGGGCATCCTACAATGAGCAGTTCTTC. It translates to CASSLEIARASYNEQFF. The full variable domain, its missing parts supplied by reference TRBV7-9 and TRBJ2-1, is DTGVSQNPRHKITKRGQNVTFRCDPISEHNRLYWYRQTLGQGPEFLTYFQNEAQLEKSRLLSDRFSAERPKGSFSTLEIQRTEQGDSAMYLCASSLEIARASYNEQFFGPGTRLTVL.

The chain carries TRBV14 and TRBJ2-7, with D possibly matching TRBD1 (5 bases). The V gene lost 4 bases and the J gene lost 6 bases, with 22 bases spanning the gap. The length of the CDR3 is 16 residues. Germline V gives CDR1 SGHDN, CDR2 FVKESK. This chain's CDR3 is CASSPKFGQGSREQYF. Written as DNA, the CDR3 is TGTGCCAGCAGCCCGAAATTTGGGCAGGGAAGTCGCGAGCAGTACTTC. Looking up the rest from reference TRBV14 and TRBJ2-7 gives the full variable domain: EAGVTQFPSHSVIEKGQTVTLRCDPISGHDNLYWYRRVMGKEIKFLLHFVKESKQDESGMPNNRFLAERTGGTYSTLKVQPAELEDSGVYFCASSPKFGQGSREQYFGPGTRLTVT.

This chain connects TRBV7-9 to TRBJ1-2, with TRBD1 matching 9 bases. This CDR3 is 15 amino acids long. The trim removed 3 bases at V and 4 bases at J, leaving 6 bases unmatched. Germline V gene sequence: CDR1 SEHNR, CDR2 FQNEAQ (reference sequence). The CDR3 protein is CASSFFDRGAYGYTF. In nucleotides, the CDR3 is TGTGCCAGCAGCTTTTTCGACAGGGGGGCCTATGGCTACACCTTC.

A remark on this clone: Other DNA sequences in the sample encode the same CDR3. J is TRBJ1-1 and V is TRBV5-1; D ambiguous. CDR1 SGHRS and CDR2 YFSETQ come from the germline V gene. The CDR3 contains 12 residues. The V and J ends lost 0 bases and 3 bases respectively, with 3 bases between them. The CDR3 DNA reads TGCGCCAGCAGCTTGGCTGACACTGAAGCTTTCTTT. Its translation: CASSLADTEAFF.

V and J are TRBV14 and TRBJ2-7, with D perhaps TRBD1 (5 bases). Germline assignment: CDR1 SGHDN and CDR2 FVKESK. The CDR3 contains 13 residues. Trimming stripped 5 bases from V and 3 bases from J, with 11 bases between. In nucleotides, the CDR3 is TGTGCCAGCAGCGCAGCAGGGAACTACGAGCAGTACTTC. It codes for CASSAAGNYEQYF.